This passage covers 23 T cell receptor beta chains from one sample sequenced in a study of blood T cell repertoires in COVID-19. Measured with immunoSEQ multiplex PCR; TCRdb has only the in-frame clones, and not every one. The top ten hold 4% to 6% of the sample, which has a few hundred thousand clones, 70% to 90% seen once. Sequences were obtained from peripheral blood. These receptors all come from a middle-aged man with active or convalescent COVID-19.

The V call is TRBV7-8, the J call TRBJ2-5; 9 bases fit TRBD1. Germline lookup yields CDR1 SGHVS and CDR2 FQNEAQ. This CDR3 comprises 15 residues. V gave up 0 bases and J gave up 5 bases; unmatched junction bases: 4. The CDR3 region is CASSLAGTGTETQYF. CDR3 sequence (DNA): TGTGCCAGCAGCTTAGCAGGGACAGGGACCGAGACCCAGTACTTC.

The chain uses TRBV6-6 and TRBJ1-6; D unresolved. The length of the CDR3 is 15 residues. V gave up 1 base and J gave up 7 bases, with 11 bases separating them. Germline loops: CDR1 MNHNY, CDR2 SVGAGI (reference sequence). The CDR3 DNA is TGTGCCAGCAGTTACTACGGTACGGGGAATTCACCCCTCCACTTT. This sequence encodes CASSYYGTGNSPLHF.

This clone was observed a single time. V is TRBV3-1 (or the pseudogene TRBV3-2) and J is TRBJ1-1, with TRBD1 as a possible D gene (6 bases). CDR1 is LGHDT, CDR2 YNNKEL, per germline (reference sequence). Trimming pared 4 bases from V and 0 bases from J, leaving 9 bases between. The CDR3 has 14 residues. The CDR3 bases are TGTGCCAGCAGCCCTGGGACACTGAACACTGAAGCTTTCTTT. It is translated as CASSPGTLNTEAFF.

CDR3 protein: CASSVEGSGQPQHF. Here the CDR3 DNA reads TGTGCCAGCAGCGTTGAAGGTTCGGGACAGCCCCAGCATTTT. The rearrangement uses TRBV9 and TRBJ1-5; unclear D gene. This CDR3 comprises 14 residues. The V gene lost 2 bases and the J gene lost 7 bases, with 13 bases spanning the gap. Per the germline V gene, CDR1 is SGDLS and CDR2 is YYNGEE.

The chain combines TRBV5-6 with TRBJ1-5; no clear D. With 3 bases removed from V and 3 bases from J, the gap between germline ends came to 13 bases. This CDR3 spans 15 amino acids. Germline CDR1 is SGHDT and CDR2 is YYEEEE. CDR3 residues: CASSSFDKPNQPQHF. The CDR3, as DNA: TGTGCCAGCAGCTCCTTCGACAAGCCCAATCAGCCCCAGCATTTT.

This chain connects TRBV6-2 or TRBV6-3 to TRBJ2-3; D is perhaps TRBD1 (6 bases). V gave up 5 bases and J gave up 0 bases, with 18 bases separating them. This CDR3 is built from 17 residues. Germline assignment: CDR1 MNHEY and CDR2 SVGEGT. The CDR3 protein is CASSIRGGEASTDTQYF. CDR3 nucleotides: TGTGCCAGCAGTATACGAGGGGGAGAAGCGAGCACAGATACGCAGTATTTT.

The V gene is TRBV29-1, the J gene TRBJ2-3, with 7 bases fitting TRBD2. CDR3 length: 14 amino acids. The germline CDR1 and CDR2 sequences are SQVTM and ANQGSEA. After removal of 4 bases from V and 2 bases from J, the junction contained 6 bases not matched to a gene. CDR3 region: CSVAKAGTTDTQYF. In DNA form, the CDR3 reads TGCAGCGTTGCGAAAGCGGGGACCACAGATACGCAGTATTTT.

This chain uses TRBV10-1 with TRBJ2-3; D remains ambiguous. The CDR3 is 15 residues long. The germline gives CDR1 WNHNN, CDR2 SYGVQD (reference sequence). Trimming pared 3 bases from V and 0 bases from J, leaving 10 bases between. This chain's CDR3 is CASSDRASSTDTQYF. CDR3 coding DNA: TGCGCCAGCAGTGATCGAGCGTCAAGCACAGATACGCAGTATTTT.

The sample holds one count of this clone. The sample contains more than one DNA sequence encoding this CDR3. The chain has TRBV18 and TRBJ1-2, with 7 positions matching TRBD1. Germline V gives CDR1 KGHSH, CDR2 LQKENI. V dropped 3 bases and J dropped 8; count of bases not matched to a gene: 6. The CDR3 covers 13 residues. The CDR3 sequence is CASSPPGGGGYTF. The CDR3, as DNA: TGTGCCAGCTCACCCCCAGGGGGTGGCGGCTACACCTTC.

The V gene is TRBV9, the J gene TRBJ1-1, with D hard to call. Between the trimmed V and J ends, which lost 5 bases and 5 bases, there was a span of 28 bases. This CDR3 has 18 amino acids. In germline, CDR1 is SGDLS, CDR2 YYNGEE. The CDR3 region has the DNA TGTGCCAGCAGTGAACTGCCCTCAATTCGGGATACTGGAACTGAAGCTTTCTTT. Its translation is CASSELPSIRDTGTEAFF.

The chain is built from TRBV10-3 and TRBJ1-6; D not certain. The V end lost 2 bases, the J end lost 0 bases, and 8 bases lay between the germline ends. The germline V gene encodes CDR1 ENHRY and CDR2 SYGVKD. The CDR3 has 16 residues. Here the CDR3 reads CAISEGGSSYNSPLHF. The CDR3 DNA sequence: TGTGCCATCAGTGAGGGCGGCAGCTCCTATAATTCACCCCTCCACTTT.

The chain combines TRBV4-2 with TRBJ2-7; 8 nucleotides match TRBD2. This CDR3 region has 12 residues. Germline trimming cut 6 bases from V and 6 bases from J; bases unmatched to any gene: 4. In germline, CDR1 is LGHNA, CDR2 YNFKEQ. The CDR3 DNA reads TGTGCCAGCAGTCCCGCGGGGGGCGAGCAGTACTTC. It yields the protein CASSPAGGEQYF.

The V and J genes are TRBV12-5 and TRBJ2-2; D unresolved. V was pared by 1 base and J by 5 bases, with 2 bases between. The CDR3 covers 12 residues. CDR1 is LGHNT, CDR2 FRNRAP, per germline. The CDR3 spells CASGLATGELFF. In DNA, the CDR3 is TGTGCTAGTGGTTTGGCGACCGGGGAGCTGTTTTTT.

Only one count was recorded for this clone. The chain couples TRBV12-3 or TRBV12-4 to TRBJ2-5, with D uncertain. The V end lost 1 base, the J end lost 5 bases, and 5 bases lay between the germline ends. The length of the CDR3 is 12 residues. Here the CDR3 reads CASSLVGETQYF. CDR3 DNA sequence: TGTGCCAGCAGTTTAGTCGGTGAGACCCAGTACTTC.

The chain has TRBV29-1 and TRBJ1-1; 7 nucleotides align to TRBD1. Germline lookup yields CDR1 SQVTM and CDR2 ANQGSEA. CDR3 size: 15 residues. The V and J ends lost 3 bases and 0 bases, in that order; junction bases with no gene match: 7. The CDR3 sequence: CSVDRQGWMNTEAFF. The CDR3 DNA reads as TGCAGCGTTGACCGACAGGGCTGGATGAACACTGAAGCTTTCTTT.

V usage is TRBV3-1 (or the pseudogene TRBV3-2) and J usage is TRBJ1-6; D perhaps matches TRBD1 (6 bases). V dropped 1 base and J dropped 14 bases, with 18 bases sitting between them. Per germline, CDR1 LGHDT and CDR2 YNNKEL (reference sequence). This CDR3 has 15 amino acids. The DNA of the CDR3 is TGTGCCAGCAGCCAAGGGACAGTCCCCTCCGGGTCCCTCCACTTT. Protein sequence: CASSQGTVPSGSLHF.

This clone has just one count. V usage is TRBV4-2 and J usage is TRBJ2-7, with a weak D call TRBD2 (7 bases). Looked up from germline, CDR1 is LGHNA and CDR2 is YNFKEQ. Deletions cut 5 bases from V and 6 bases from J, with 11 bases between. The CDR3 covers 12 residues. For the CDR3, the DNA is TGTGCCAGCAGCTTGGGGGGGCCCGAGCAGTACTTC. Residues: CASSLGGPEQYF.

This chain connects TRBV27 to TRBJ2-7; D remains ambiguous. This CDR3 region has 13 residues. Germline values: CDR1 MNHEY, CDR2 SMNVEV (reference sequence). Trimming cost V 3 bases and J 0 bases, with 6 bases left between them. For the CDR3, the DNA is TGTGCCAGCAGTTTCCCAGGCTCCTACGAGCAGTACTTC. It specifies CASSFPGSYEQYF.

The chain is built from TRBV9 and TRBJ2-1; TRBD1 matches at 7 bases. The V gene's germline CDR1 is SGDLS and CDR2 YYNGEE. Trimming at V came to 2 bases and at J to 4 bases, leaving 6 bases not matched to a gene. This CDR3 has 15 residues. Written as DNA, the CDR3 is TGTGCCAGCAGCGTCCGGGACAGCCCGTACAATGAGCAGTTCTTC. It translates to CASSVRDSPYNEQFF.

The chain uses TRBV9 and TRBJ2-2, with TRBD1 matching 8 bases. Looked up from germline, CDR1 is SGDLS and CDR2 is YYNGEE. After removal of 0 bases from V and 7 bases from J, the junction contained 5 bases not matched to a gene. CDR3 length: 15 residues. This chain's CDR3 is CASSVVQGASGELFF. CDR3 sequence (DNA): TGTGCCAGCAGCGTAGTCCAGGGGGCTAGCGGGGAGCTGTTTTTT.

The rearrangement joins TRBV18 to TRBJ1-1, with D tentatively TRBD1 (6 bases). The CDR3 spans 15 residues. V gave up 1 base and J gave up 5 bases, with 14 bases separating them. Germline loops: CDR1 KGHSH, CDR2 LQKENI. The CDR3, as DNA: TGTGCCAGCTCACCACGAAGGGAGGGGGGAACTGAAGCTTTCTTT. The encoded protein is CASSPRREGGTEAFF.

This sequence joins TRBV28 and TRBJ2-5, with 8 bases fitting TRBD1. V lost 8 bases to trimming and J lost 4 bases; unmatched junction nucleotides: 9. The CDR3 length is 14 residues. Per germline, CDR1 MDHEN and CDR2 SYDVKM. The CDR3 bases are TGTGCCAGCGGGCAGGGGGCCGTGGGAGAGACCCAGTACTTC. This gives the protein CASGQGAVGETQYF.

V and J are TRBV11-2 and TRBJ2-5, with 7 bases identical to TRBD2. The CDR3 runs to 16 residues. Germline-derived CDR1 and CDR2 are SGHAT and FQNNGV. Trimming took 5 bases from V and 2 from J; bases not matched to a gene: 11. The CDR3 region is CASSIARLAAQETQYF. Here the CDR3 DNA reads TGTGCCAGCAGCATAGCCCGGCTAGCGGCACAAGAGACCCAGTACTTC.